This T cell receptor (beta chain) was recovered during a study of human T cells and chemical hapten exposure. The CDR3 has 15 residues. The junction had 11 bases not matched to a gene; V was cut back by 6 bases and J by 5 bases. In TCRdb, the RACE reads were re-called with MiXCR into one record per CDR3 protein. The repertoire has 95,000 to 150,000 distinct CDR3 sequences, roughly 10% of them found once; the top ten carry under 2.5%. Described time point: patch test 3, about 24 weeks after DPC sensitization. Treatment specified: therapeutic diphenylcyclopropenone sensitization with weekly scalp DPC. At every patch-test visit, blood was drawn before the patch test was applied. The sample holds many counts of this clonotype.

The TCR comes from a woman between 45 and 60 years old with alopecia areata. Some clones in this sample may be carry-over from other donors' samples. The chain employs TRBV12-3 or TRBV12-4 and TRBJ2-7, with 9 positions matching TRBD1. Sequenced here: whole blood, sampled in connection with sensitization to the hapten diphenylcyclopropenone (DPC). CDR3 in amino acids: CASSQSGTGYNEQYF. CDR3 DNA: TGTGCCAGCAGCCAGTCCGGGACAGGGTACAACGAGCAGTACTTC.